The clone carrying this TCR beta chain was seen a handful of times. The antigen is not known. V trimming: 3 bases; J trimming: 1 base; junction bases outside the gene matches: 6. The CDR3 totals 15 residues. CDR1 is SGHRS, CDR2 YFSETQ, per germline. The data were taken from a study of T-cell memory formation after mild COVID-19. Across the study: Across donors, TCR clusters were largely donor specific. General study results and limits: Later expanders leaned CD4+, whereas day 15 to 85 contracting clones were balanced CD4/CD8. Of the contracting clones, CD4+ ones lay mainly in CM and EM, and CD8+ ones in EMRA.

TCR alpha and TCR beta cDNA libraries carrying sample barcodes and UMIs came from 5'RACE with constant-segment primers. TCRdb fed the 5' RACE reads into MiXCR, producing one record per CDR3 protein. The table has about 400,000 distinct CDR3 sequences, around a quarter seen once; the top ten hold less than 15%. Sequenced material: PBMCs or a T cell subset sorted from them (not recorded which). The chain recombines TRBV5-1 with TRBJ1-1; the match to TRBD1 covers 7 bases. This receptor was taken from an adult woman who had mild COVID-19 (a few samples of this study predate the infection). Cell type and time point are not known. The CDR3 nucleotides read TGCGCCAGCAGCTCGATACAGGGGCCGAACACTGAAGCTTTCTTT. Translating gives CASSSIQGPNTEAFF.